This TCR beta chain was obtained from a study of blood T cell repertoires in COVID-19. Looking at the study overall: Italy, Spain and the United States were the sources of the convalescent and acute COVID-19 samples.

The data were produced by immunoSEQ multiplex PCR, yet TCRdb's version contains in-frame clones alone and is incomplete. This sample has about 240,000 clones, with 75% to 90% found just once. Germline V gene lookup returns CDR1 LNHDA and CDR2 SQIVND (reference sequence). With 3 bases removed from V and 0 bases from J, the gap between germline ends came to 12 bases. This CDR3 is built from 16 residues. The clonotype comes from a man in his sixties who had recovered from COVID-19. This chain connects TRBV19 to TRBJ1-3; TRBD1 might be the D (6 bases). Specimen: peripheral blood. The CDR3 region has the DNA TGTGCCAGTAGTATCCATGGACAGAGCTCTGGAAACACCATATATTTT. This encodes CASSIHGQSSGNTIYF.